This T cell receptor beta chain was observed in a study of blood T cell repertoires in COVID-19. Looking at the study overall: There were acute and convalescent COVID-19 samples, and they came from the United States, Italy and Spain.

Original analysis: Scientists estimated how many nucleated cells there were by amplifying reference gene primers. Sequenced by immunoSEQ multiplex PCR; TCRdb stores in-frame clones only, minus some. V and J calls and clone size follow that table, whereas D and trimming were derived from the DNA. The sample consists of about 500,000 clones, roughly 89% of them appearing once. Trimming removed 0 bases at V and 0 bases at J, with 10 bases between. The CDR3 extends over 16 amino acids. The germline gives CDR1 MNHEY, CDR2 SVGAGI. This TCR came from a man younger than 30 with COVID-19, enrolled during active disease. V is TRBV6-5 and J is TRBJ2-3; D gene ambiguous. Material: peripheral blood. The DNA of the CDR3 is TGTGCCAGCAGTTACTCTAACGCGAGAAGCACAGATACGCAGTATTTT. Translation: CASSYSNARSTDTQYF.